This TCR beta chain was captured in a study of patients and donors after allogeneic stem cell transplantation (dated by TCRdb to about 2020). The library was obtained by RT-PCR. TCRdb records NextSeq 550 as the sequencer. Using fastp at Q25 and MiXCR, TCRdb reprocessed the public reads and kept productive beta chains. Records with the same CDR3 protein are collapsed into one entry carrying the most frequent genes and DNA. This sample is represented by about 87,000 distinct CDR3 sequences; around 5% of them were singletons. Jointly, the top ten make up 2.5% to 3% of the sample. A word on this clonotype: Its antigen is still unknown. Per-base quality was not reported, and no clone a single base away is much larger than it.

Sequenced: blood, either unsorted or a sorted T cell fraction (not recorded which). The source is a human donor who was either an allogeneic HSCT recipient or a stem cell or donor lymphocyte infusion donor (not recorded which). It is not recorded whose cells these are; they may come from a transplant donor.

The DNA is TGTGCCAGCAGCGTAGAAGGGGACTCCTACAATGAGCAGTTCTTC. The resulting protein is CASSVEGDSYNEQFF. The chain employs TRBV9 and TRBJ2-1; the best D guess is TRBD1, with 5 bases matching. As encoded in the germline V gene, CDR1 is SGDLS while CDR2 is YYNGEE. Including the terminal cysteine and phenylalanine, the CDR3 comprises 15 residues. The retained sequence is limited to the CDR3, 45 bases, with the frame set at the first base. Cut back by 0 bases and 0 bases, the V and J ends lie 7 bases apart. The reference TRBV9 and TRBJ2-1 proteins fill in what lies around the CDR3, so the full variable domain reads DSGVTQTPKHLITATGQRVTLRCSPRSGDLSVYWYQQSLDQGLQFLIQYYNGEERAKGNILERFSAQQFPDLHSELNLSSLELGDSALYFCASSVEGDSYNEQFFGPGTRLTVL.